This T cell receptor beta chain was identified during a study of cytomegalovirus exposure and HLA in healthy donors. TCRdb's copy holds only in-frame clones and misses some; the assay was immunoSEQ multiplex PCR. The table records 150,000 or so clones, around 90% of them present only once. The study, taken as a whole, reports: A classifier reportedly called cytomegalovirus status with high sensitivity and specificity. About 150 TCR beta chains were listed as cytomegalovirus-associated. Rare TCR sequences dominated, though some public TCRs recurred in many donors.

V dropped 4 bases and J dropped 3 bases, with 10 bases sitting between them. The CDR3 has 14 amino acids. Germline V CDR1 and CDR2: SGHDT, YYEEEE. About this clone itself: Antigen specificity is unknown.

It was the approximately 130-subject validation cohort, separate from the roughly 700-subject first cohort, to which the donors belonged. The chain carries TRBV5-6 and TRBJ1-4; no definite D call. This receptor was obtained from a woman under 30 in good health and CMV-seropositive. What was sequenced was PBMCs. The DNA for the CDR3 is TGTGCCAGCAGCCTCCGGGTTCCTAATGAAAAACTGTTTTTT. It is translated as CASSLRVPNEKLFF.